This TCR beta chain was recorded in a study of type 1 regulatory T cells. In the study overall: This in vitro CD4 product, T-allo10, is enriched for Tr1 cells and alloantigen-specific.

TCRdb analysed the reads with MiXCR anew, one entry per CDR3 protein. Found here are 60,000 to 70,000 distinct CDR3 sequences, 63% of them singletons; the top ten hold less than 8.5%. Points on this clonotype: What it recognizes is unknown.

T-allo10 cells from the graft donor were described as anergic, host-alloantigen-specific, and alloantigen-specific suppressors. The CDR3 has 15 amino acids. Trimming took off 0 bases at V and 7 bases at J, with 14 bases between the two ends. Germline-derived CDR1 and CDR2 are SGHDT and YYEEEE. This chain joins TRBV5-6 and TRBJ1-5, with a tentative D call TRBD1 (6 bases). Sequenced: cultured T cells, either the whole culture or a sorted T cell fraction (not recorded which). As to subset: Tr1-enriched cell product generated in vitro against host alloantigens. The receptor's source is a human donor in good health. CDR3 loop: CASSLGGGLRQPQHF. The CDR3 nucleotides read TGTGCCAGCAGCTTGGGGGGGGGGCTTAGGCAGCCCCAGCATTTT.